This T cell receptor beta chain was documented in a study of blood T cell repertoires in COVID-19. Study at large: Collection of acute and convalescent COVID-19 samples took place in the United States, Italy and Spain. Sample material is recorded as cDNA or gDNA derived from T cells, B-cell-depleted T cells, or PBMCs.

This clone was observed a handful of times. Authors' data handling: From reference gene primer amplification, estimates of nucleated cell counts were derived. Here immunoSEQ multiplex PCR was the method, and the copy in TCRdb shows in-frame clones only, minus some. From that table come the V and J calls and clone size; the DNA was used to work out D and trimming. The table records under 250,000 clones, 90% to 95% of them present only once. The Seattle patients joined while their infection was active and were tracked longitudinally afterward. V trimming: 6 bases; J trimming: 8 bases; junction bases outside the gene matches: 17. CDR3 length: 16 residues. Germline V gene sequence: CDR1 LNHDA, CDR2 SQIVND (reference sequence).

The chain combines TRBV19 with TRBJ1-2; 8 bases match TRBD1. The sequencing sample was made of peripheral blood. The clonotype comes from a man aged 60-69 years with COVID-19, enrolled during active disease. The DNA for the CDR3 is TGTGCCAGTAGGACTTCGGACAGGGCCGGTTTAAGAGGCTACACCTTC. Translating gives CASRTSDRAGLRGYTF.